This T cell receptor beta chain was captured by sequencing in a study of CD8 T cells in ankylosing spondylitis. CDR3 length: 17 residues. The ends lost 2 bases at V and 7 bases at J; junction bases unmatched: 11. Germline V gene sequence: CDR1 LNHNV, CDR2 YYDKDF (reference sequence). This clonotype was counted a few times. Its specificity is unknown. Quantitative 5'-RACE with molecular barcodes produced the TCR beta libraries. TCRdb re-analysed the 5' RACE reads in MiXCR, keeping a single row per CDR3 protein. In the table there are some 400,000 distinct CDR3 sequences, about a fifth of which are singletons. Study findings and constraints: Seemingly distinctive of ankylosing spondylitis blood was a TCR beta motif formed by eight highly homologous variants. Disease-associated clones were CD8+ and fairly uncommon in peripheral blood. Some motif variants had been reported before (in reactive arthritis synovial fluid and blood).

What was sequenced was blood, either unsorted or a sorted T cell fraction (not recorded which). The clonotype comes from a male donor with ankylosing spondylitis. The chain employs TRBV15 and TRBJ2-1, with 10 bases matching TRBD2. The CDR3 spells CATSRTFLAGVMNEQFF. CDR3 bases: TGTGCCACCAGCAGAACCTTCCTAGCGGGAGTAATGAATGAGCAGTTCTTC.